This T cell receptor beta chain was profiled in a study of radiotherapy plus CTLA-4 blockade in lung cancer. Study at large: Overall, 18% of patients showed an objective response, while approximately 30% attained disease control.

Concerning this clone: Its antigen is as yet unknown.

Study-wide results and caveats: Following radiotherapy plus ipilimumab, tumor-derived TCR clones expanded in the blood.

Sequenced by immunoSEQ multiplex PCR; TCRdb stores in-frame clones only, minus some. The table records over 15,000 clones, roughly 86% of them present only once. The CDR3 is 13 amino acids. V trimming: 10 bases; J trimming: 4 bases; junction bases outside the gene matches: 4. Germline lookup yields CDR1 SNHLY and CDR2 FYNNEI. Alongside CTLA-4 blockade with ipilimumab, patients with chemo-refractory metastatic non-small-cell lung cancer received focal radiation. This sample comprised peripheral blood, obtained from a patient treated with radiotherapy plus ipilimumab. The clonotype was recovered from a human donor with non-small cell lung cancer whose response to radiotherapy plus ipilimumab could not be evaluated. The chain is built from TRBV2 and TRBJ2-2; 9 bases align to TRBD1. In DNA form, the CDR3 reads TGTGCCAACTGGGACAGGGCCACCGGGGAGCTGTTTTTT. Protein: CANWDRATGELFF.